These T cell receptor beta chains were read from a single sample in a study of T cell responses to AZD1222 COVID-19 vaccine. Here immunoSEQ multiplex PCR was the method, and the copy in TCRdb shows in-frame clones only, minus some. The data contain about 140,000 clones, roughly 92% of them singletons. The sample was peripheral blood, taken 28 days after the second AZD1222 dose. These receptors were obtained from an adult who received the AZD1222 COVID-19 vaccine. CDR3s include the opening cysteine and the closing phenylalanine or tryptophan. D genes are given only for firm matches. Clone size is given for some rows only: seen once, a few or many times, or a class if the clone is expanded.

clone size: once
J gene: TRBJ2-7
V gene: TRBV4-1
D gene: -
CDR3 protein: CASSQDWSNSYEQYF
CDR3 DNA: TGCGCCAGCAGCCAAGATTGGTCCAATTCCTACGAGCAGTACTTC

clone size: -
J gene: TRBJ1-5
V gene: TRBV6-1
D gene: -
CDR3 protein: CASSEPPRYLKYQPQHF
CDR3 DNA: TGTGCCAGCAGTGAACCCCCCAGATATCTAAAGTATCAGCCCCAGCATTTT

clone size: many
J gene: TRBJ2-5
V gene: TRBV5-8
D gene: -
CDR3 protein: CASSGLLPRARDQYF
CDR3 DNA: TGTGCCAGCAGCGGGCTCCTACCAAGAGCTCGAGACCAGTACTTC

clone size: -
J gene: TRBJ2-1
V gene: TRBV7-9
D gene: -
CDR3 protein: CASSLAGAAGQSYNEQFF
CDR3 DNA: TGTGCCAGCAGCTTAGCCGGGGCGGCGGGACAGTCGTACAATGAGCAGTTCTTC

clone size: -
J gene: TRBJ1-2
V gene: TRBV19
D gene: -
CDR3 protein: CASSISLGIHGYTF
CDR3 DNA: TGTGCCAGTAGTATAAGCTTGGGGATCCATGGCTACACCTTC

clone size: -
J gene: TRBJ1-5
V gene: TRBV15
D gene: TRBD1
CDR3 protein: CATSGEGAGHNQPQHF
CDR3 DNA: TGTGCCACCAGCGGGGAGGGGGCTGGGCACAATCAGCCCCAGCATTTT

clone size: once
J gene: TRBJ1-2
V gene: TRBV19
D gene: -
CDR3 protein: CASTQPGRGYGYTF
CDR3 DNA: TGTGCCAGTACCCAACCCGGCAGGGGCTATGGCTACACCTTC

clone size: -
J gene: TRBJ1-2
V gene: TRBV11-2
D gene: -
CDR3 protein: CASSLDRAVGHYGYTF
CDR3 DNA: TGTGCCAGCAGCTTAGACCGCGCGGTGGGGCACTATGGCTACACCTTC

clone size: once
J gene: TRBJ2-1
V gene: TRBV5-6
D gene: TRBD1
CDR3 protein: CASSLGGTGMKGNEQFF
CDR3 DNA: TGTGCCAGCAGCTTGGGGGGGACAGGGATGAAAGGCAATGAGCAGTTCTTC

clone size: -
J gene: TRBJ1-2
V gene: TRBV5-1
D gene: -
CDR3 protein: CASSFSYIPGRDYGYTF
CDR3 DNA: TGCGCCAGCAGCTTCAGTTATATCCCGGGAAGGGACTATGGCTACACCTTC